The text below deals with one TCR beta chain. What it binds is not known. This sample was included in a study of T cell repertoires in cytomegalovirus infection. TCRdb passed the reads through MiXCR, listing each CDR3 protein once. This sample has under 500,000 distinct CDR3 sequences; roughly 42% occur once, and the top ten carry 43%. Study observations and caveats: Frequencies of public TCR beta families were cumulated, and this identified carriers of CMV plus the relevant HLA.

The trim removed 6 bases at V and 7 bases at J, leaving 8 bases unmatched. Germline V gene data show CDR1 as LGHDT and CDR2 as YNNKEL (reference sequence). CDR3 size: 14 residues. This material consisted of cultured PBMCs, taken from culture after CMV antigen stimulation. The chain couples TRBV3-1 to TRBJ2-3, with 9 bases that match TRBD2. The TCR originated in a human donor in good health (CMV status not recorded). Some clones in this sample may be carry-over from other donors' samples. The CDR3 nucleotides are TGTGCCAGCAGTGGGCGGGGGGGCCCCAATACGCAGTATTTT. Its protein is CASSGRGGPNTQYF.